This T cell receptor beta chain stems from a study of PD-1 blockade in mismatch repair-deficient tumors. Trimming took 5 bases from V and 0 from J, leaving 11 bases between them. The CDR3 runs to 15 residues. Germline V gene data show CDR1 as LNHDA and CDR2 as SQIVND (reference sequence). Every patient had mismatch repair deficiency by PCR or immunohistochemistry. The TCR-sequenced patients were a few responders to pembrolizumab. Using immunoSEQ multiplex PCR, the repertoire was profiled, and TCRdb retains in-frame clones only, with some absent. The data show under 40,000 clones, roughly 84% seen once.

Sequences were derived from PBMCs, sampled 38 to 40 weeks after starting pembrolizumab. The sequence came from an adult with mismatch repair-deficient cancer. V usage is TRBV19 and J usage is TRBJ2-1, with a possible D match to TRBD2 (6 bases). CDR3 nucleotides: TGTGCCAGTAGTTTTAGCGGAAGCTCCTACAATGAGCAGTTCTTC. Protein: CASSFSGSSYNEQFF.